This paragraph covers one T cell receptor beta chain sequence. Its matching antigen is unknown. Compared with germline, one end of the junction differs, possibly owing to a read error. This entry comes from a study of cytomegalovirus exposure and HLA in healthy donors. Study-level background: Samples from HLA-typed donors yielded 65 million to 90 million unique TCRs in an early data release. Study findings and constraints: Reportedly, cytomegalovirus status was diagnosed with high sensitivity and specificity.

Primers: 60 Vbeta forward and 13 Jbeta reverse. In the study's own analysis: In a later analysis, about 12 million of tens of millions of unique beta chains occurred in at least two donors. Libraries were prepared by immunoSEQ multiplex PCR; TCRdb keeps only in-frame clonotypes and omits some of them. That table furnishes V, J and clone size, whereas the DNA furnished D and trimming. This table holds over 85,000 clones, less than 70% found once. Sequences were obtained from PBMCs. The clonotype originates from a female donor in good health and CMV-seronegative.

The CDR3 reads CASSSTDFYF. The DNA of the CDR3 is TGTGCCAGCAGCTCCACGGACTTTTACTTC. This chain uses TRBV11-2 with TRBJ1-2, with no clear D. The CDR3 has 10 amino acids. Germline V lookup: CDR1 SGHAT, CDR2 FQNNGV.